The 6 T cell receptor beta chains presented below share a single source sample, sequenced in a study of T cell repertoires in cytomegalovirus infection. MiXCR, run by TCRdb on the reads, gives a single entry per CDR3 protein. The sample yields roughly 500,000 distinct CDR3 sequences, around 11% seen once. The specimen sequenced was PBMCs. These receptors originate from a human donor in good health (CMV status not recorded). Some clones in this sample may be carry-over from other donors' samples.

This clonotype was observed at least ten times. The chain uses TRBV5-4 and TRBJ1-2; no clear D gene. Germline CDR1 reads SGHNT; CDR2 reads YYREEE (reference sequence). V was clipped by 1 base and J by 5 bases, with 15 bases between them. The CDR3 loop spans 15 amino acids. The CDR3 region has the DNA TGTGCCAGCAGCTTGTTCTCCACGGTAGGATATGGCTACACCTTC. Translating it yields CASSLFSTVGYGYTF.

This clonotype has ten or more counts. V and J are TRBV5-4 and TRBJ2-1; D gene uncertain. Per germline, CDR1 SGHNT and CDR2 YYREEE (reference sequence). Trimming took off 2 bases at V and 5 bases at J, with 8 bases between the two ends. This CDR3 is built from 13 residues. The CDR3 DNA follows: TGTGCCAGCAGCTTTGACGCGCACAATGAGCAGTTCTTC. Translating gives CASSFDAHNEQFF.

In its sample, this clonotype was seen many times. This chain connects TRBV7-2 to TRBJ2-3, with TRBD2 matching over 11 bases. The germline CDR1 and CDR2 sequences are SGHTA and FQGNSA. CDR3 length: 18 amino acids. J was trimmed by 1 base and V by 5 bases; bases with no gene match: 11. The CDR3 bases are TGTGCCAGCAGCCGTACTCTAGCGGGGGGACGCGGCACAGATACGCAGTATTTT. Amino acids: CASSRTLAGGRGTDTQYF.

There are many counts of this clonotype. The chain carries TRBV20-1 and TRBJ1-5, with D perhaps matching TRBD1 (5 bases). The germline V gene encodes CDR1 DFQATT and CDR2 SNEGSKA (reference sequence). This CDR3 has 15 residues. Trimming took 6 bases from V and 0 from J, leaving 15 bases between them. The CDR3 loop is CSAWIGTTSNQPQHF. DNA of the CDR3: TGCAGTGCATGGATCGGGACTACTAGCAATCAGCCCCAGCATTTT.

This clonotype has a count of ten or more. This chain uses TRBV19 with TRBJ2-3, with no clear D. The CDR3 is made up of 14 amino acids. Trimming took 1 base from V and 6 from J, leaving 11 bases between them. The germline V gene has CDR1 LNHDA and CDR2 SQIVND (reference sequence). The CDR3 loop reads CASSIVTDADTQYF. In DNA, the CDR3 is TGTGCCAGTAGTATAGTCACAGACGCCGATACGCAGTATTTT.

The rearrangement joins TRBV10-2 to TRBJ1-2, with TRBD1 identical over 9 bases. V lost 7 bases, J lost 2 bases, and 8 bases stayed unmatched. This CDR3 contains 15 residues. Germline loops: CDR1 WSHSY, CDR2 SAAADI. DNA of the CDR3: TGCGCCAGCAAGGGGGGGACAGGGCCGAACTATGGCTACACCTTC. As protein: CASKGGTGPNYGYTF.